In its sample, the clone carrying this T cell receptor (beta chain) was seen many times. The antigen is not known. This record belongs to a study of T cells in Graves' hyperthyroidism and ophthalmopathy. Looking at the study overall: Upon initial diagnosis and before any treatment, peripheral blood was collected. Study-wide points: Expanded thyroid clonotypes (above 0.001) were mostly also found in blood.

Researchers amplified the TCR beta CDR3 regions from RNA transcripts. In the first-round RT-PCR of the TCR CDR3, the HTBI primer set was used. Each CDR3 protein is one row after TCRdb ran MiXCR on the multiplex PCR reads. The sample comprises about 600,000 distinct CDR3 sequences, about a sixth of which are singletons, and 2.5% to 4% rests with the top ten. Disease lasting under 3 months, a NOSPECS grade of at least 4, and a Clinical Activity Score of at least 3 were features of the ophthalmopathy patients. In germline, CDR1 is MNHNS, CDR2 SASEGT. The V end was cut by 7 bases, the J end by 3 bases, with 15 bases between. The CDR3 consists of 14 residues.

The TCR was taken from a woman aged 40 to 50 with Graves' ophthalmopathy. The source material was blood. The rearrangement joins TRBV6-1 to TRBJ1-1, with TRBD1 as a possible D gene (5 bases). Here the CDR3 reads CASTREGRDTEAFF. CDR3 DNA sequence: TGTGCCAGCACTCGGGAGGGGAGGGACACTGAAGCTTTCTTT.